One sample yielded the 14 T cell receptor beta chains listed below, sequenced in a study of T cell responses to AZD1222 COVID-19 vaccine. Data came from immunoSEQ multiplex PCR; TCRdb stores just in-frame clones and leaves some out. The sample comprises about 140,000 clones, over 85% of which are singletons, and roughly 1.8% rests with the top ten. Material: peripheral blood, obtained on day 0 of AZD1222 vaccination. The origin of the receptors is an adult in good health.

V is TRBV7-9 and J is TRBJ2-1; 11 bases match TRBD2. CDR1 is SEHNR, CDR2 FQNEAQ, per germline (reference sequence). This CDR3 has 15 amino acids. Trimming cost V 7 bases and J 7 bases; bases outside gene matches: 9. CDR3 sequence reads: CASNHPGLAANEQFF. The CDR3 DNA reads TGTGCCAGCAACCATCCGGGACTAGCGGCTAATGAGCAGTTCTTC.

The genes are TRBV6-1 and TRBJ1-6; no firm D call. In germline, CDR1 is MNHNS, CDR2 SASEGT. The CDR3 runs 18 residues. V was clipped by 0 bases and J by 0 bases, with 12 bases between them. The CDR3 reads CASSEAGRASSYNSPLHF. The CDR3 DNA is TGTGCCAGCAGTGAAGCAGGGAGGGCGAGCTCCTATAATTCACCCCTCCACTTT.

The chain carries TRBV5-1 and TRBJ2-3, with a possible D match to TRBD1 (6 bases). Trimming removed 4 bases at V and 4 bases at J, with 19 bases between. CDR1 is SGHRS and CDR2 is YFSETQ in the germline V gene. This CDR3 has 16 residues. CDR3 bases: TGCGCCAGCAGCCTAAGACAGGCTCAGGACGCAGATACGCAGTATTTT. Translated, it gives CASSLRQAQDADTQYF.

On this clone: In the same sample, other DNA sequences code for this CDR3. V usage is TRBV11-2 and J usage is TRBJ1-5, with 11 bases lining up with TRBD1. Germline CDR1 SGHAT, CDR2 FQNNGV. The V gene end was trimmed by 1 base and the J gene end by 7 bases; junction bases not matched to a gene: 0. The CDR3 spans 14 residues. The CDR3 loop is CASSLGTGGQPQHF. DNA for the CDR3: TGTGCCAGCAGCTTAGGGACAGGGGGCCAGCCCCAGCATTTT.

J is TRBJ1-5 and V is TRBV28; 7 bases fit TRBD1. Germline CDR1 MDHEN, CDR2 SYDVKM. V dropped 5 bases and J dropped 2; count of bases not matched to a gene: 6. This CDR3 is 15 amino acids long. CDR3 in amino acids: CASSTKGGRNQPQHF. In nucleotides, the CDR3 is TGTGCCAGCAGTACAAAAGGGGGCCGCAATCAGCCCCAGCATTTT.

The chain has TRBV4-1 and TRBJ1-1; D gene ambiguous. This CDR3 is 15 amino acids long. The germline V gene has CDR1 MGHRA and CDR2 YSYEKL. Trimming pared 4 bases from V and 5 bases from J, leaving 17 bases between. For the CDR3, the DNA is TGCGCCAGCAGCCTCCTTTGGGCCAGGCGAACTGAAGCTTTCTTT. Residues: CASSLLWARRTEAFF.

V is TRBV6-5 and J is TRBJ1-4, with a possible D match to TRBD1 (5 bases). Germline V gives CDR1 MNHEY, CDR2 SVGAGI. There are 11 residues in the CDR3. CDR3 amino acids: CAGQGDEKLFF. The CDR3 region has the DNA TGTGCAGGGCAGGGAGATGAAAAACTGTTTTTT.

V gene TRBV20-1 combines with J gene TRBJ2-3; TRBD1 matches at 7 bases. The CDR3 has 16 residues. Unmatched junction bases numbered 11, after V lost 3 bases and J lost 2 bases. Per the germline V gene, CDR1 is DFQATT and CDR2 is SNEGSKA (reference sequence). The CDR3 is CSASRAPGQPTDTQYF. Written as DNA, the CDR3 is TGCAGTGCTAGTCGGGCCCCGGGACAGCCCACAGATACGCAGTATTTT.

V and J are TRBV10-1 and TRBJ2-1; tentatively, D is TRBD2 (5 bases). CDR1 and CDR2 (germline): WNHNN, SYGVQD (reference sequence). The CDR3 sequence is 15 residues long. V was pared by 3 bases and J by 0 bases, with 9 bases between. The CDR3 DNA sequence: TGCGCCAGCAGTGATACCCGGGACTCCTACAATGAGCAGTTCTTC. Translated: CASSDTRDSYNEQFF.

This clone was counted once. V usage is TRBV27 and J usage is TRBJ2-3; D uncertain. V gave up 5 bases and J gave up 2 bases, with 11 bases separating them. Germline assignment: CDR1 MNHEY and CDR2 SMNVEV (reference sequence). There are 14 residues in the CDR3. This chain's CDR3 is CASSDRWTTDTQYF. CDR3 nucleotides: TGTGCCAGCAGTGATCGATGGACCACAGATACGCAGTATTTT.

The V and J genes are TRBV2 and TRBJ2-7, with D possibly matching TRBD1 (6 bases). The V end lost 4 bases, the J end lost 5 bases, and 21 bases lay between the germline ends. Germline V gene data show CDR1 as SNHLY and CDR2 as FYNNEI. This CDR3 is built from 16 residues. The CDR3 nucleotides are TGTGCCAGCAGTGCCTTCCAGGGGTCAATACTCAACGAGCAGTACTTC. This sequence encodes CASSAFQGSILNEQYF.

This clone was seen once. The V gene is TRBV5-5, the J gene TRBJ2-7; maybe TRBD1 (7 bases). V was trimmed by 6 bases and J by 7 bases, leaving 23 bases between them. The germline V gene has CDR1 SGHKS and CDR2 YYEKEE (reference sequence). This CDR3 has 15 amino acids. CDR3 bases: TGTGCCAGCATCTGGGATGACAGGGACTCCATGGAGCAGTACTTC. Translating gives CASIWDDRDSMEQYF.

This clone was detected once. This chain uses TRBV9 with TRBJ2-7; the D gene is possibly TRBD2 (5 bases). This CDR3 spans 14 amino acids. The germline V and J ends were trimmed by 0 bases and 6 bases, with 13 bases remaining between them. Germline CDR1 reads SGDLS; CDR2 reads YYNGEE. CDR3 loop: CASSVDPGLGEQYF. CDR3 in DNA: TGTGCCAGCAGCGTAGATCCGGGGTTAGGCGAGCAGTACTTC.

The chain joins TRBV28 to TRBJ2-1; 10 bases map to TRBD2. The trim removed 1 base at V and 0 bases at J, leaving 3 bases unmatched. Germline V lookup: CDR1 MDHEN, CDR2 SYDVKM. The CDR3 is 17 residues long. CDR3 nucleotides: TGTGCCAGCAGTTTATTGGGACTAGCGCTCTCCTACAATGAGCAGTTCTTC. Amino acid sequence: CASSLLGLALSYNEQFF.